The clone carrying this T cell receptor (beta chain) was observed many times. The antigen remains unidentified. This sample is part of a study of identical twins. Each cDNA held unique molecular identifiers, and template switching gave it a universal primer site. TCRdb re-analysed the 5' RACE reads in MiXCR, keeping a single row per CDR3 protein. Of around 1.7 million distinct CDR3 sequences listed, around 29% are singletons. General observations from the study: The authors noted that invariant MAIT and iNKT cells could partly confound zero-insertion analyses. The same donors were not followed; conclusions instead depended on cross-sectional statistical analysis. Insertions were reduced in abundant cord blood beta clonotypes but not in memory repertoires.

The CDR3 is 14 amino acids. Trimming at V came to 3 bases and at J to 6 bases, leaving 5 bases not matched to a gene. Per germline, CDR1 KGHSH and CDR2 LQKENI. The chain combines TRBV18 with TRBJ2-3; 8 bases align to TRBD2. Sequencing was performed on cord blood. The sequence was obtained from a newborn girl in good health. The CDR3 here is CASSPGLARDTQYF. CDR3 nucleotides: TGTGCCAGCTCACCCGGACTAGCTCGGGATACGCAGTATTTT.